This TCR beta chain was retrieved from a study of response to subunit inactivated influenza vaccine. Each CDR3 protein gets one entry after TCRdb re-called the RT-PCR reads with MiXCR. The table records hundreds of thousands of distinct CDR3 sequences, 25% of them present only once. This clonotype was counted a few times. As yet, its antigen is unknown. Findings and limits, study-wide: The authors offered the suggestion that each seasonal influenza vaccination recruits few new T cells.

The source material was CD4+ T cells sorted from PBMCs, sampled about 5 days after vaccination. The clonotype was recovered from a man aged 45 to 65 who received an inactivated influenza vaccine.

This CDR3 reads CASSLGRQGEGDYGYTF. In nucleotides, the CDR3 is TGCGCCAGCAGCTTGGGCCGACAGGGAGAGGGCGACTATGGCTACACCTTC. The rearrangement links TRBV5-1 to TRBJ1-2, with TRBD1 matching 7 bases. The junction had 11 bases not matched to a gene; V was cut back by 0 bases and J by 3 bases. This CDR3 is 17 amino acids long. The germline V gene has CDR1 SGHRS and CDR2 YFSETQ.